This T cell receptor (beta chain) is drawn from a study of molecular identifiers for immune sequencing clone quantification. Findings and limits, study-wide: Clones of above 20 RNA copies carried over 99% of effector molecules; in naive cells they carried under 1%.

CD8+CD4-CCR7+CD45RA+ sorting gave the naive CD8 T cells. Deletions cut 4 bases from V and 3 bases from J, with 1 base between. The germline V gene encodes CDR1 LNHDA and CDR2 SQIVND (reference sequence). CDR3 length equals 11 residues. TCRdb independently ran MiXCR on the PCR reads; one entry per CDR3 protein. This table has 60,000 to 70,000 distinct CDR3 sequences, around 18% appearing once. Ten or more counts support this clonotype. Antigen: not known. The V gene is TRBV19, the J gene TRBJ2-1; D is ambiguous. Sample: naive CD8+ T cells from blood, with Jurkat cell RNA spiked in. Noted subset: FACS-sorted CD8+CD4-CCR7+CD45RA+ naive T cells. The clonotype comes from a human donor in good health. Some libraries in this study had Jurkat cell RNA spiked in. In DNA form, the CDR3 reads TGTGCCAGTAGTAGCTACAATGAGCAGTTCTTC. Residues: CASSSYNEQFF.